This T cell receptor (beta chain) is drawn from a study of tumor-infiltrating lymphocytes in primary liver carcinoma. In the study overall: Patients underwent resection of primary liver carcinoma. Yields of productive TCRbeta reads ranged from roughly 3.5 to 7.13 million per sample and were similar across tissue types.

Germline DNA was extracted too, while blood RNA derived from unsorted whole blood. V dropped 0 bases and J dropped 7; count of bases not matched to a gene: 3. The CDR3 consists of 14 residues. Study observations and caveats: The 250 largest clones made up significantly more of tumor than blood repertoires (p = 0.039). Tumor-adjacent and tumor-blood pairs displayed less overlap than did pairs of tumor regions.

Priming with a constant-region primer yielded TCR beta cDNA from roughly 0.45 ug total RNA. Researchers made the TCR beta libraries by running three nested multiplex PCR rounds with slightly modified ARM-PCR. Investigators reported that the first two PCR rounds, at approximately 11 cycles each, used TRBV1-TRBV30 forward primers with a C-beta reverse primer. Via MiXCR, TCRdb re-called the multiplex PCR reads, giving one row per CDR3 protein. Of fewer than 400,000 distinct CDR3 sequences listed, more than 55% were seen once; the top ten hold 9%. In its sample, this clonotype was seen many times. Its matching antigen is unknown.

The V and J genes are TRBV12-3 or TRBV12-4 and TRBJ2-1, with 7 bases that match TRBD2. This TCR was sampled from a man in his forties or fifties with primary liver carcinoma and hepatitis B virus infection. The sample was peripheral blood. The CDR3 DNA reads TGTGCCAGCAGTTTAGCGCAGGGACTAAATGAGCAGTTCTTC. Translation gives CASSLAQGLNEQFF.